This entry lists 17 T cell receptor beta chains sequenced from one sample in a study of OX40 agonist ivuxolimab in advanced cancers. Method: immunoSEQ multiplex PCR; TCRdb's copy keeps in-frame clones and lacks some. Of about 150,000 clones in the sample, 90% to 95% were seen once. Sample: CD4+ or CD8+ T cells sorted from blood, taken in a trial of the OX40 agonist ivuxolimab. These receptors came from an adult with an advanced solid tumor such as melanoma, head and neck, liver or kidney cancer.

This rearrangement joins TRBV5-1 to TRBJ2-3; D is perhaps TRBD1 (5 bases). Germline CDR1 reads SGHRS; CDR2 reads YFSETQ. The CDR3 is 15 amino acids. V shed 0 bases and J shed 2 bases, with 10 bases lying between them. The CDR3 DNA sequence: TGCGCCAGCAGCTTGGAGGGGTTACTCACAGATACGCAGTATTTT. Translating it yields CASSLEGLLTDTQYF.

The rearrangement links TRBV10-1 to TRBJ2-3, with D uncertain. This CDR3 is built from 17 residues. Trimming removed 5 bases at V and 1 base at J, with 19 bases between. The V gene's germline CDR1 is WNHNN and CDR2 SYGVQD (reference sequence). The CDR3 coding sequence is TGCGCCAGCAGTACCCTTCGGACCGAGACCCGCACAGATACGCAGTATTTT. The encoded protein is CASSTLRTETRTDTQYF.

This chain uses TRBV6-5 with TRBJ1-2, with 7 bases matching TRBD1. V trimming: 0 bases; J trimming: 4 bases; junction bases outside the gene matches: 8. The CDR3 loop spans 16 amino acids. Germline V CDR1 and CDR2: MNHEY, SVGAGI. The CDR3 bases are TGTGCCAGCAGTTACTCGGGCAGGGGGGTCGTCTATGGCTACACCTTC. Translating it yields CASSYSGRGVVYGYTF.

This chain connects TRBV7-2 to TRBJ2-1; TRBD1 is a possible D gene (5 bases). The V and J ends lost 1 base and 3 bases respectively, with 10 bases between them. CDR3 length: 15 residues. Per germline, CDR1 SGHTA and CDR2 FQGNSA. CDR3 amino acids: CASSLDQGSYNEQFF. CDR3 DNA: TGTGCCAGCAGCTTAGACCAGGGTAGCTACAATGAGCAGTTCTTC. Using reference TRBV7-2 and TRBJ2-1 for the parts outside the CDR3, the full variable domain is GAGVSQSPSNKVTEKGKDVELRCDPISGHTALYWYRQSLGQGLEFLIYFQGNSAPDKSGLPSDRFSAERTGGSVSTLTIQRTQQEDSAVYLCASSLDQGSYNEQFFGPGTRLTVL.

CDR3 region: CASSAVIGFEQFF. CDR3 nucleotides: TGTGCCAGCAGTGCTGTGATCGGGTTTGAGCAGTTCTTC. The chain has TRBV6-1 and TRBJ2-1; D remains ambiguous. The CDR3 extends over 13 amino acids. Germline V gives CDR1 MNHNS, CDR2 SASEGT. V was trimmed by 4 bases and J by 9 bases, leaving 13 bases between them.

V gene TRBV5-4 combines with J gene TRBJ2-1, with a possible D match to TRBD2 (6 bases). The CDR3 is 15 amino acids. CDR1 SGHNT and CDR2 YYREEE come from the germline V gene (reference sequence). V lost 4 bases and J 7 bases, leaving 18 bases between the germline ends. CDR3 sequence: CASSLNAGRGNEQFF. As DNA, the CDR3 is TGTGCCAGCAGCCTGAACGCGGGACGGGGAAATGAGCAGTTCTTC.

The J gene is TRBJ2-7, the V gene TRBV4-3; 8 bases fit TRBD2. J was trimmed by 2 bases and V by 0 bases; bases with no gene match: 9. Germline V gives CDR1 LGHNA, CDR2 YSLEER. The CDR3 extends over 17 amino acids. CDR3 sequence: CASSQDFLGLGAYEQYF. Written as DNA, the CDR3 is TGCGCCAGCAGCCAAGATTTTCTGGGACTAGGCGCCTACGAGCAGTACTTC.

This chain joins TRBV15 and TRBJ1-6; D is uncertain. The V and J ends lost 0 bases and 8 bases respectively, with 11 bases between them. The V gene's germline CDR1 is LNHNV and CDR2 YYDKDF (reference sequence). CDR3 length: 15 residues. As DNA, the CDR3 is TGTGCCACCAGCAGAGATTTGGCAGGCGATTCACCCCTCCACTTT. This encodes CATSRDLAGDSPLHF.

The J gene is TRBJ2-2, the V gene TRBV19; 7 bases match TRBD2. The V segment lost 4 bases and the J segment 6 bases; nucleotides outside the gene matches: 11. The CDR3 has 16 amino acids. Germline CDR1 is LNHDA and CDR2 is SQIVND (reference sequence). The CDR3 spells CASSKGSGKGAGELFF. DNA for the CDR3: TGTGCCAGTAGTAAAGGCAGCGGGAAAGGGGCCGGGGAGCTGTTTTTT. The complete variable domain, with remaining parts taken from reference TRBV19 and TRBJ2-2, reads DGGITQSPKYLFRKEGQNVTLSCEQNLNHDAMYWYRQDPGQGLRLIYYSQIVNDFQKGDIAEGYSVSREKKESFPLTVTSAQKNPTAFYLCASSKGSGKGAGELFFGEGSRLTVL.

CDR3 sequence: CASSFWESGYNEQFF. The CDR3 coding sequence is TGTGCCAGCAGTTTTTGGGAATCCGGCTACAATGAGCAGTTCTTC. The gene calls are TRBV28 and TRBJ2-1; D remains unclear. This CDR3 comprises 15 residues. Germline CDR1 and CDR2: MDHEN and SYDVKM. V gave up 3 bases and J gave up 3 bases, with 12 bases separating them. Supplemented by reference TRBV28 and TRBJ2-1, the full variable domain reads DVKVTQSSRYLVKRTGEKVFLECVQDMDHENMFWYRQDPGLGLRLIYFSYDVKMKEKGDIPEGYSVSREKKERFSLILESASTNQTSMYLCASSFWESGYNEQFFGPGTRLTVL.

The chain has TRBV25-1 and TRBJ2-5; TRBD2 matches 9 bases. Germline trimming cut 2 bases from V and 7 bases from J; bases unmatched to any gene: 8. Germline loops: CDR1 MGHDK, CDR2 SYGVNS. The CDR3 is made up of 15 amino acids. CDR3 loop: CASSEPSGTSWTQYF. The CDR3 nucleotides are TGTGCCAGCAGTGAACCTAGCGGGACCAGTTGGACCCAGTACTTC.

This clone was found once. The rearrangement joins TRBV18 to TRBJ2-5; tentative D call: TRBD1 (5 bases). The CDR3 extends over 14 amino acids. V was trimmed by 5 bases and J by 1 base, leaving 11 bases between them. Germline CDR1 KGHSH, CDR2 LQKENI. The CDR3 region has the DNA TGTGCCAGCTCAGACAGAGACCTCCAAGAGACCCAGTACTTC. Its translation is CASSDRDLQETQYF.

The rearrangement links TRBV5-1 to TRBJ1-2; no firm D call. The CDR3 spans 15 residues. Germline assignment: CDR1 SGHRS and CDR2 YFSETQ. V was cut by 0 bases and J by 2 bases, with 11 bases left in between. The CDR3 sequence is CASSLEGGINYGYTF. In DNA form, the CDR3 reads TGCGCCAGCAGCTTGGAGGGCGGTATAAACTATGGCTACACCTTC.

The CDR3 reads CASSTVVGLYNEQFF. The CDR3 nucleotides are TGCGCCAGCAGTACCGTGGTTGGACTTTACAATGAGCAGTTCTTC. The chain links TRBV5-1 to TRBJ2-1; perhaps TRBD2 as D (5 bases). This CDR3 region has 15 residues. Per germline, CDR1 SGHRS and CDR2 YFSETQ. V dropped 5 bases and J dropped 4 bases, with 16 bases sitting between them. Full variable domain (rest looked up from reference TRBV5-1 and TRBJ2-1): KAGVTQTPRYLIKTRGQQVTLSCSPISGHRSVSWYQQTPGQGLQFLFEYFSETQRNKGNFPGRFSGRQFSNSRSEMNVSTLELGDSALYLCASSTVVGLYNEQFFGPGTRLTVL.

The chain employs TRBV18 and TRBJ2-6, with D unclear. The CDR3 consists of 15 residues. Deletions cut 0 bases from V and 6 bases from J, with 9 bases between. Per germline, CDR1 KGHSH and CDR2 LQKENI. The CDR3 DNA is TGTGCCAGCTCACCACCGGGTCGGGCGGCCAACGTCCTGACTTTC. Amino acid sequence: CASSPPGRAANVLTF. Together with reference TRBV18 and TRBJ2-6, the CDR3 gives the full variable domain: NAGVMQNPRHLVRRRGQEARLRCSPMKGHSHVYWYRQLPEEGLKFMVYLQKENIIDESGMPKERFSAEFPKEGPSILRIQQVVRGDSAAYFCASSPPGRAANVLTFGAGSRLTVL.

The chain combines TRBV7-2 with TRBJ2-2, with D possibly being TRBD2 (5 bases). V was shortened by 6 bases and J by 3 bases, with 17 bases between the two germline ends. The CDR3 has 16 amino acids. CDR1 and CDR2 from the germline V gene are SGHTA and FQGNSA. The CDR3 region is CASRRGIGYDTGELFF. CDR3 DNA sequence: TGTGCCAGCAGACGGGGTATAGGGTATGACACCGGGGAGCTGTTTTTT.

The chain employs TRBV6-5 and TRBJ1-1; possibly TRBD1 for D (5 bases). Germline CDR1 MNHEY, CDR2 SVGAGI. The CDR3 sequence is 15 residues long. V lost 2 bases and J lost 3, with 13 bases in between. The CDR3, as DNA: TGTGCCAGCAGTTACGGCGGGGGTATATACACTGAAGCTTTCTTT. Its protein is CASSYGGGIYTEAFF.